This T cell receptor beta chain was sequenced in a study of cytomegalovirus exposure and HLA in healthy donors. About the study: The approximately 670 first-cohort repertoires shared a platform with the approximately 120 validation repertoires, as reported in a later analysis.

Concerning this clone: Its target is not known.

The length of the CDR3 is 15 residues. Germline CDR1 is LNHNV and CDR2 is YYDKDF (reference sequence). The V end lost 0 bases, the J end lost 0 bases, and 6 bases lay between the germline ends. Study observations and caveats: It was reported that the classifier diagnosed cytomegalovirus status with high specificity and sensitivity in both the original and validation cohorts.

Repertoires were generated with immunoSEQ multiplex PCR, while TCRdb's copy carries only in-frame clones and drops some. Among about 130,000 clones listed, roughly nine tenths were seen once. The source is a woman between 18 and 30 years old in good health and CMV-seronegative. The V gene is TRBV15, the J gene TRBJ1-5, with D hard to call. Sequencing input: PBMCs. The CDR3 nucleotides are TGTGCCACCAGCAGAGATTTTCATAGCAATCAGCCCCAGCATTTT. This encodes CATSRDFHSNQPQHF.